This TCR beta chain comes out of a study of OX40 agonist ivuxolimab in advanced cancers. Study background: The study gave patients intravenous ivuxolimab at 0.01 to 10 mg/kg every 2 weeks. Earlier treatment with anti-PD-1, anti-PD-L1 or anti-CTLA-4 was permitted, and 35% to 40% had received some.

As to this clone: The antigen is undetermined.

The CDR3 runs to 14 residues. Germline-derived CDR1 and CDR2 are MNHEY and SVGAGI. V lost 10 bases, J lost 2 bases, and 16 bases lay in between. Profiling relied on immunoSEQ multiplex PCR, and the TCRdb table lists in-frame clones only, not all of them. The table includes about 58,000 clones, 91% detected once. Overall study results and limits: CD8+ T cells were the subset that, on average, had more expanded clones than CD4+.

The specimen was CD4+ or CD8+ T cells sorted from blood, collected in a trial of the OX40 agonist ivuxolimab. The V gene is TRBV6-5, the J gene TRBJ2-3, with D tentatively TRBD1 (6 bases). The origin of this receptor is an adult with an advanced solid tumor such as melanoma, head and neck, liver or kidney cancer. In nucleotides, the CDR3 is TGTGCCACCGAGGACAGATCTTACACAGATACGCAGTATTTT. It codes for CATEDRSYTDTQYF.